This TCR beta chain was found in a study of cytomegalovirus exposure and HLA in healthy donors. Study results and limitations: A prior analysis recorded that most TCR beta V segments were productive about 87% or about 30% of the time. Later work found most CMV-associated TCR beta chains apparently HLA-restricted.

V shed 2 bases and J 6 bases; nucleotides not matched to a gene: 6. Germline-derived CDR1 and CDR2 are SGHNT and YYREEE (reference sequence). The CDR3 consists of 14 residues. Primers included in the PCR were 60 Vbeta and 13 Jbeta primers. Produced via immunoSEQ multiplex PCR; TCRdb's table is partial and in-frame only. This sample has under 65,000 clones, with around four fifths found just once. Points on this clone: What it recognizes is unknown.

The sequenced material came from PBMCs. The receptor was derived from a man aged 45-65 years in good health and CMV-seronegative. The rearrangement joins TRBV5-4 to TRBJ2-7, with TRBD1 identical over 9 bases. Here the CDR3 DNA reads TGTGCCAGCAGCTTATGGGACAGGGACGCCGAGCAGTACTTC. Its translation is CASSLWDRDAEQYF.